This TCR beta chain emerged from a study of OX40 agonist ivuxolimab in advanced cancers. The J segment lost 0 bases and the V segment lost 2 bases, leaving 3 bases of the junction unmatched. The CDR3 loop spans 15 amino acids. CDR1 and CDR2 (germline): SQVTM, ANQGSEA. The repertoire was sequenced with immunoSEQ multiplex PCR; TCRdb's copy has only in-frame clones and lacks some. The table shows about 79,000 clones, with roughly 94% occurring only once. The chain carries TRBV29-1 and TRBJ2-3, with 9 bases lining up with TRBD2. The source material was CD4+ or CD8+ T cells sorted from blood, sampled in a trial of the OX40 agonist ivuxolimab. The origin of this receptor is an adult with an advanced solid tumor such as melanoma, head and neck, liver or kidney cancer. CDR3 in amino acids: CSVELTSGSTDTQYF. In DNA, the CDR3 is TGCAGCGTTGAATTAACTAGCGGGAGCACAGATACGCAGTATTTT.